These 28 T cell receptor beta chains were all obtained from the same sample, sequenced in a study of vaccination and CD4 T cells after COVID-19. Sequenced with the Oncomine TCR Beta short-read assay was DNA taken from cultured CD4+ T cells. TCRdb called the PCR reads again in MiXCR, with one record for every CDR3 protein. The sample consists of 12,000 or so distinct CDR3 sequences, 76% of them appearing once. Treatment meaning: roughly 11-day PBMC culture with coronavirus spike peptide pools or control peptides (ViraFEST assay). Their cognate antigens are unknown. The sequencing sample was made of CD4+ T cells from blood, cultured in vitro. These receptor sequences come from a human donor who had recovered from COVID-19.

The CDR3 DNA sequence: TGTGCCAGCAGTGCCCGACAGGGGAGGACTGAAGCTTTCTTT. As protein: CASSARQGRTEAFF. This chain links TRBV2 with TRBJ1-1; 8 positions match TRBD1. This CDR3 spans 14 amino acids. The germline gives CDR1 SNHLY, CDR2 FYNNEI. The J segment lost 5 bases and the V segment lost 4 bases, leaving 6 bases of the junction unmatched. Full variable domain (rest looked up from reference TRBV2 and TRBJ1-1): EPEVTQTPSHQVTQMGQEVILRCVPISNHLYFYWYRQILGQKVEFLVSFYNNEISEKSEIFDDQFSVERPDGSNFTLKIRSTKLEDSAMYFCASSARQGRTEAFFGQGTRLTVV.

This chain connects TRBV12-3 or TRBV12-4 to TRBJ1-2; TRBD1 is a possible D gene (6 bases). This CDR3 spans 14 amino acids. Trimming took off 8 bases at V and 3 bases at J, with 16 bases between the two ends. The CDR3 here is CASCQGQTYYGYTF. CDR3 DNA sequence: TGTGCCAGCTGCCAAGGACAGACATACTATGGCTACACCTTC.

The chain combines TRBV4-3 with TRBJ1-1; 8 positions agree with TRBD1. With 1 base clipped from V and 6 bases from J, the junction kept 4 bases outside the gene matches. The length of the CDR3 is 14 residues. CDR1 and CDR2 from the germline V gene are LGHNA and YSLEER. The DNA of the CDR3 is TGCGCCAGCAGCCAAGCGGACAGGGTGGCTGAAGCTTTCTTT. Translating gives CASSQADRVAEAFF.

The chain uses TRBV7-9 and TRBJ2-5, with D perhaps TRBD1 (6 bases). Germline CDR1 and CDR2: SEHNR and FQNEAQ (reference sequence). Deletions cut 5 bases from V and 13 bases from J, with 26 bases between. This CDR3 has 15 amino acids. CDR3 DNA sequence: TGTGCCAGCAGCCCAGAGTTGGGCGGACGGACAGTCTCGTACTTC. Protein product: CASSPELGGRTVSYF.

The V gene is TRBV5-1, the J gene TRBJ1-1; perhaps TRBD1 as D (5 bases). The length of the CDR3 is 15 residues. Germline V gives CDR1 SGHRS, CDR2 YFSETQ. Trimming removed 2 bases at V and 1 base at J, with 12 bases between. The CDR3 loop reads CASSFRGSGNTEAFF. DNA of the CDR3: TGCGCCAGCAGCTTCCGGGGCTCGGGGAACACTGAAGCTTTCTTT.

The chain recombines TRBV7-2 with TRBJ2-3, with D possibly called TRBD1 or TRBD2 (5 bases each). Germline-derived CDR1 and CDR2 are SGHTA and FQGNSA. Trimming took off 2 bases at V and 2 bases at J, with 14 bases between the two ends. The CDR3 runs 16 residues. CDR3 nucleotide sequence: TGTGCCAGCAGCTTACGCCCGTCGGGACCCACAGATACGCAGTATTTT. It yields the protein CASSLRPSGPTDTQYF.

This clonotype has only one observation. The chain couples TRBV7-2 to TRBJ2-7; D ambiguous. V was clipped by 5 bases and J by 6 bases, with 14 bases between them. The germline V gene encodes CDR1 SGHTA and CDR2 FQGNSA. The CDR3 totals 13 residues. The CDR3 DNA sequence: TGTGCCAGCAGCCCATATGGAGCAGGCGAGCAGTACTTC. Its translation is CASSPYGAGEQYF.

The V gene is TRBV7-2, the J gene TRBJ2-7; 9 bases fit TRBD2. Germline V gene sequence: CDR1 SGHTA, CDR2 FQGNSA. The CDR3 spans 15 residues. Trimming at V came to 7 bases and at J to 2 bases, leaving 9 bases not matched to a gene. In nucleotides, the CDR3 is TGTGCCAGCATCCACGGGGGCGGGGGGGCCTACGAGCAGTACTTC. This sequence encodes CASIHGGGGAYEQYF.

CDR3 protein: CSAREARQAAWDSNQPQHF. DNA of the CDR3: TGCAGTGCTAGAGAAGCCCGACAGGCCGCGTGGGATAGCAATCAGCCCCAGCATTTT. The genes are TRBV20-1 and TRBJ1-5; possibly TRBD1 for D (6 bases). Trimming took off 0 bases at V and 0 bases at J, with 21 bases between the two ends. The CDR3 length is 19 residues. Germline CDR1 DFQATT, CDR2 SNEGSKA (reference sequence).

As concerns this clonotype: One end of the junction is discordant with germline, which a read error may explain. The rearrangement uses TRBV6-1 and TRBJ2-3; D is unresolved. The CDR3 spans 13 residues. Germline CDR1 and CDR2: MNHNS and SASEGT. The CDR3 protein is CASSKAGRDTQYF. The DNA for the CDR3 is TGTGCCAGCAGTAAAGCCGGAAGAGATACGCAGTATTTT.

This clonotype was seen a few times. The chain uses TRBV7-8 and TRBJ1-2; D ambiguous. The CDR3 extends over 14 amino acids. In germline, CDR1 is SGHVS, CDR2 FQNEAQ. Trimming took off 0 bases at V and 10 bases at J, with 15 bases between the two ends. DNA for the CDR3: TGTGCCAGCAGCTTAGCGGAAGCTTCCTTGGCCTACACCTTC. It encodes CASSLAEASLAYTF.

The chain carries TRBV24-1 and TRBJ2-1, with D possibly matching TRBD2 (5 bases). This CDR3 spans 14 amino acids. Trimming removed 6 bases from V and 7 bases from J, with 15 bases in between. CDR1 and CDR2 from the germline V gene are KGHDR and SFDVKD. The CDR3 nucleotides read TGTGCCACCAGTAGCGGATCGGTCATGAATGAGCAGTTCTTC. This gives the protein CATSSGSVMNEQFF.

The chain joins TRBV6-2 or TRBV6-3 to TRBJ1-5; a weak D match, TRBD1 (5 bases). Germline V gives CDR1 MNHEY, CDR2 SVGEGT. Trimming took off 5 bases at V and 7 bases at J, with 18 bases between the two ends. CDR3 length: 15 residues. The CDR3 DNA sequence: TGTGCCAGCAGTCCTCAGGGTTTATGGCAGCAGCCCCAGCATTTT. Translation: CASSPQGLWQQPQHF.

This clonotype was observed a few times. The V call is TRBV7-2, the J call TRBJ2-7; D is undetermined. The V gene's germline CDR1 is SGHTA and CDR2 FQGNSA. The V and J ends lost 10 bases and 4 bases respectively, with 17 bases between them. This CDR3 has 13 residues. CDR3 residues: CAIVSRVNYEQYF. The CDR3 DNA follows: TGTGCCATCGTTTCTAGGGTCAATTACGAGCAGTACTTC.

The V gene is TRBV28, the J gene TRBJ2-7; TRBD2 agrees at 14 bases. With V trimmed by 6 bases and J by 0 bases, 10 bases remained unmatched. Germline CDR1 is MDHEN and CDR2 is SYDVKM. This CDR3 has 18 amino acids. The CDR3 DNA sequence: TGTGCCAGCAGACCACCGGGACTAGCGGGAGTTTTCTCCTACGAGCAGTACTTC. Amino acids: CASRPPGLAGVFSYEQYF.

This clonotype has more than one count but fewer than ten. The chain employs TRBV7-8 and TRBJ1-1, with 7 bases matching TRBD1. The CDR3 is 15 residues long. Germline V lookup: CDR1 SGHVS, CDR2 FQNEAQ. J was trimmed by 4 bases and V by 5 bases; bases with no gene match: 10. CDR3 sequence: CASSLTQGFGTEAFF. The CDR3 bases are TGTGCCAGCAGCCTCACACAGGGGTTTGGCACTGAAGCTTTCTTT.

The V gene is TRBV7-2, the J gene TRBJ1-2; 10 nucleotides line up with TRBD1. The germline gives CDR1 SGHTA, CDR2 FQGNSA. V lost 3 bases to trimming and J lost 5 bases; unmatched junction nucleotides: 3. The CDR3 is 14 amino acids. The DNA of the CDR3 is TGTGCCAGCAGCTTGGGACAGGGGAAGTATGGCTACACCTTC. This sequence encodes CASSLGQGKYGYTF.

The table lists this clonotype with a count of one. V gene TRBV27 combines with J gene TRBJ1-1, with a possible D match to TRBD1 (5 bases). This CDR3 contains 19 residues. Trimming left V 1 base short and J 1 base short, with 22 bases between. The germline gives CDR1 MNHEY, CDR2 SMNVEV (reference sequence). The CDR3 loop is CASSLFGGVGGSGNTEAFF. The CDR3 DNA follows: TGTGCCAGCAGTTTATTTGGCGGCGTCGGGGGTTCGGGGAACACTGAAGCTTTCTTT.

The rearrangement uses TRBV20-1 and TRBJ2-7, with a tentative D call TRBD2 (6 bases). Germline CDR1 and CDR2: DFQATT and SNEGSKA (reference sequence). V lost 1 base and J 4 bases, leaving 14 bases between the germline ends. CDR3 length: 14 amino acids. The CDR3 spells CSARVRGTGYEQYF. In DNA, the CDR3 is TGCAGTGCTAGAGTTCGGGGGACGGGGTACGAGCAGTACTTC.

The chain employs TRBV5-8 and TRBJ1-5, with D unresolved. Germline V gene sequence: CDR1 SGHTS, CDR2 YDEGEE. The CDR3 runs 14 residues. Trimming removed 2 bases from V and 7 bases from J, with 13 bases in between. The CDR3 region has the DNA TGTGCCAGCAGCTTTCGAGGCGTTGGGCAGCCCCAGCATTTT. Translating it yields CASSFRGVGQPQHF.

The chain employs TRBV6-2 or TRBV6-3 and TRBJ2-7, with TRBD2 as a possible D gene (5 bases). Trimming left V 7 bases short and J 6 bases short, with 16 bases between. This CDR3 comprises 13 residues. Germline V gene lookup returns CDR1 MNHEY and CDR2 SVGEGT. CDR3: CASTPPGVSEQYF. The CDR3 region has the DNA TGTGCCAGCACACCTCCCGGGGTATCCGAGCAGTACTTC.

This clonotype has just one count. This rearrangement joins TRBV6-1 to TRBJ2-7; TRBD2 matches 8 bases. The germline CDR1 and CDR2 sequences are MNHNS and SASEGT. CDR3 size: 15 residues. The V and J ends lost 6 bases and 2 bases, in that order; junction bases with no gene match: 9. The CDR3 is CASSHPAGATYEQYF. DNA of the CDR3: TGTGCCAGCAGCCACCCAGCGGGAGCCACCTACGAGCAGTACTTC.

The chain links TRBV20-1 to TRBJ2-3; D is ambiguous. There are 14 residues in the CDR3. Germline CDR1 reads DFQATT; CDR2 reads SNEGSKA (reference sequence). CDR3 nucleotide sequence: TGCAGCTGCAGAGCCCCTAGGTCGACAGATACGCAGTATTTT. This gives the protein CSCRAPRSTDTQYF.

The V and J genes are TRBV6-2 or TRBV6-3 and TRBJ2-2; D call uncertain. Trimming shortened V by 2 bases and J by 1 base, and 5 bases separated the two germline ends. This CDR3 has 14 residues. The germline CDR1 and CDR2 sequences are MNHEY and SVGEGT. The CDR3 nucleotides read TGTGCCAGCAGTTACGGACGGAACACCGGGGAGCTGTTTTTT. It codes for CASSYGRNTGELFF.

CDR3 coding DNA: TGTGCCAGCAGCTTACCTCCTATACTTGAAGGGAGGGGAAATGAGCAGTTCTTC. Protein sequence: CASSLPPILEGRGNEQFF. The chain couples TRBV7-9 to TRBJ2-1; 7 bases are shared with TRBD2. CDR3 length: 18 residues. Germline assignment: CDR1 SEHNR and CDR2 FQNEAQ (reference sequence). Losses at the gene ends were 2 bases for V and 7 bases for J; bases not matched to a gene: 17.

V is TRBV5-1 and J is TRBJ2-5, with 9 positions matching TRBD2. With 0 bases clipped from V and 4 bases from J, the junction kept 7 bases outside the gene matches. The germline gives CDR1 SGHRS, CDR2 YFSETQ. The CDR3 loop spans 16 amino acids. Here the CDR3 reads CASSLGREGLGETQYF. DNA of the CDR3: TGCGCCAGCAGCTTGGGGCGGGAGGGCCTTGGAGAGACCCAGTACTTC.

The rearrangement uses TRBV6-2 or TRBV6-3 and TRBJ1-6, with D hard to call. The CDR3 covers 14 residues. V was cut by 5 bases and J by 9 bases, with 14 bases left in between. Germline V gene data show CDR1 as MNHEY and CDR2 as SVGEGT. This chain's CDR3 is CASSRTTSPSPLHF. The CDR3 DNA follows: TGTGCCAGCAGTCGGACCACCTCCCCTTCACCCCTCCACTTT.

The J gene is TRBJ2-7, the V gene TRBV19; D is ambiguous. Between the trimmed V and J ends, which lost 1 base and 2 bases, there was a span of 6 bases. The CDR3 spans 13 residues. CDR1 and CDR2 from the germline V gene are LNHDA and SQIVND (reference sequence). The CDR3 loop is CASSIAGPYEQYF. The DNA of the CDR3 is TGTGCCAGTAGTATAGCTGGGCCCTACGAGCAGTACTTC.